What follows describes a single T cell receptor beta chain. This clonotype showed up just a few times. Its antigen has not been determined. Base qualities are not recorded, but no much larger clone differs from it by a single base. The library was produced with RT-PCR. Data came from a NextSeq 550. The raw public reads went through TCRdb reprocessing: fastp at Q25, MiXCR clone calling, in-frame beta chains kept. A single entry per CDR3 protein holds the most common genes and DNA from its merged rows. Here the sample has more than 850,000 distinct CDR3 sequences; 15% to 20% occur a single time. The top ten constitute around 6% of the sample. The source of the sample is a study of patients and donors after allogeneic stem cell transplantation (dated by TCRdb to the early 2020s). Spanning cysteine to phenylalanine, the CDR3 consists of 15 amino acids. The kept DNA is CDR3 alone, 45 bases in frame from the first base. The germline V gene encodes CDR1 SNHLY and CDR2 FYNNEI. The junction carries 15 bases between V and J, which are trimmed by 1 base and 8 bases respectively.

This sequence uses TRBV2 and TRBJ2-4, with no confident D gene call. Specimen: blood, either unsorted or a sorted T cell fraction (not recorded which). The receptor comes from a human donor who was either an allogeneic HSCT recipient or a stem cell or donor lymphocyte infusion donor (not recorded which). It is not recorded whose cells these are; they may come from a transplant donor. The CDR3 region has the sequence CASSEEDTKRDIQYF. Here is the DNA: TGTGCCAGCAGTGAAGAAGACACTAAACGGGACATTCAGTACTTC. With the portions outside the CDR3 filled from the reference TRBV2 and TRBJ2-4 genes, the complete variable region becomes EPEVTQTPSHQVTQMGQEVILRCVPISNHLYFYWYRQILGQKVEFLVSFYNNEISEKSEIFDDQFSVERPDGSNFTLKIRSTKLEDSAMYFCASSEEDTKRDIQYFGAGTRLSVL.